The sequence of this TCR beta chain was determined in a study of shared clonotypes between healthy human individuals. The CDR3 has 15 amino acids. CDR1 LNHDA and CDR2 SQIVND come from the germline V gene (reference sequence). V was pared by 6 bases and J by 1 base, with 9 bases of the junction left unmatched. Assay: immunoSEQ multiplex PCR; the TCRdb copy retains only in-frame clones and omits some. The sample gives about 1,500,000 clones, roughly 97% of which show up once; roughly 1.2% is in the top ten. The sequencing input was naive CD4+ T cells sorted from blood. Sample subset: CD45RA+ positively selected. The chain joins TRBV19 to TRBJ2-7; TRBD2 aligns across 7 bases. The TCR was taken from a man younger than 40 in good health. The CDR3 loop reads CASSTTTSSSYEQYF. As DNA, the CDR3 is TGTGCCAGTAGCACCACGACTAGCTCTTCCTACGAGCAGTACTTC.